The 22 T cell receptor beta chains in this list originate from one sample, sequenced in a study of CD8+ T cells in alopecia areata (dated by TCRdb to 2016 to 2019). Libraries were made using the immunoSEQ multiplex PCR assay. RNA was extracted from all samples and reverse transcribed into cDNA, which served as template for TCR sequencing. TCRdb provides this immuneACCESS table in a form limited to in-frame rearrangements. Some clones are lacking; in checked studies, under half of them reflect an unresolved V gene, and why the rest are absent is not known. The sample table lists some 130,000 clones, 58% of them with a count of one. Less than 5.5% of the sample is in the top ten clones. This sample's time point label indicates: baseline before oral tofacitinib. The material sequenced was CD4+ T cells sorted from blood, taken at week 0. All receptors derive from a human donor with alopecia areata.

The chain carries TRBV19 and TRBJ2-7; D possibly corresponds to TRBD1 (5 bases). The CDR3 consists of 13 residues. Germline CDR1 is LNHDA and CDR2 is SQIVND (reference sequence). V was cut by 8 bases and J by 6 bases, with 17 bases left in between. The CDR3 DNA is TGTGCCAGTGCTCCGACGGGCAGGGCCGAGCAGTACTTC. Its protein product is CASAPTGRAEQYF.

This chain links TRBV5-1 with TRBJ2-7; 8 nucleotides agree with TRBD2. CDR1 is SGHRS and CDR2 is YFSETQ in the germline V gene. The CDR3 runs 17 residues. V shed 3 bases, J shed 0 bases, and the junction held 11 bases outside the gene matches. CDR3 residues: CASSSRVSGGRSYEQYF. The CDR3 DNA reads TGCGCCAGCAGCTCGAGAGTAAGCGGGGGCCGCTCCTACGAGCAGTACTTC.

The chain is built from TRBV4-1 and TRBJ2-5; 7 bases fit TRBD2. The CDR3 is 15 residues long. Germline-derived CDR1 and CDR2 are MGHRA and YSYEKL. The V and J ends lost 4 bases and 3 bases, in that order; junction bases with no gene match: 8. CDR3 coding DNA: TGCGCCAGCAGCCTTACCGGGACTAAGAAAGAGACCCAGTACTTC. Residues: CASSLTGTKKETQYF.

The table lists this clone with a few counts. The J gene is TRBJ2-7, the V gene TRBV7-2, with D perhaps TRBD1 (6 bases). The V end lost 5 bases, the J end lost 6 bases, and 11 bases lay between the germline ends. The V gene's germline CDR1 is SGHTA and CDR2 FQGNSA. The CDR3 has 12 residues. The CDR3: CASSHPRGEQYF. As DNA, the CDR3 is TGTGCCAGCAGCCATCCCAGGGGCGAGCAGTACTTC.

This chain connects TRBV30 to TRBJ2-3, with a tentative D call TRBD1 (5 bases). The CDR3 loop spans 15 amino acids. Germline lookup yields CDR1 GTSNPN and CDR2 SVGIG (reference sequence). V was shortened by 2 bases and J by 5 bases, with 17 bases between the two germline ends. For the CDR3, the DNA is TGTGCCTGGAGTCCGCTAGGGGTCCCACAAGATACGCAGTATTTT. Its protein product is CAWSPLGVPQDTQYF.

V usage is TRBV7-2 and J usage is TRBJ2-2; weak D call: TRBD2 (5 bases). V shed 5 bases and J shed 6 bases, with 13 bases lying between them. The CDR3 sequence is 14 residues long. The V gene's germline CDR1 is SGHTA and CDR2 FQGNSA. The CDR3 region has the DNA TGTGCCAGCAGCCCACTAGAACTTGCCGGGGAGCTGTTTTTT. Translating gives CASSPLELAGELFF.

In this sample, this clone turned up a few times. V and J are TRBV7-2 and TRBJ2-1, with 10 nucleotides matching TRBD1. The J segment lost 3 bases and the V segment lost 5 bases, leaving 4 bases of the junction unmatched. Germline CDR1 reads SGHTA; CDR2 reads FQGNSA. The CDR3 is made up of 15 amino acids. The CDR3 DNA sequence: TGTGCCAGCAGCACGGGACAGGGGTACTACAATGAGCAGTTCTTC. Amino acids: CASSTGQGYYNEQFF.

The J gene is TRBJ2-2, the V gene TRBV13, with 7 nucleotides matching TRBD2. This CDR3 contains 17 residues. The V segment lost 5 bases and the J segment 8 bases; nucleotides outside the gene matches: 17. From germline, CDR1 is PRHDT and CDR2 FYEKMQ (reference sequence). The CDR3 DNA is TGTGCCAGCAGCCCCTCCCCGAGCGGGGACTATCGTGGGGAGCTGTTTTTT. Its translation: CASSPSPSGDYRGELFF. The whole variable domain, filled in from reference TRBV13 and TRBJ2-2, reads AAGVIQSPRHLIKEKRETATLKCYPIPRHDTVYWYQQGPGQDPQFLISFYEKMQSDKGSIPDRFSAQQFSDYHSELNMSSLELGDSALYFCASSPSPSGDYRGELFFGEGSRLTVL.

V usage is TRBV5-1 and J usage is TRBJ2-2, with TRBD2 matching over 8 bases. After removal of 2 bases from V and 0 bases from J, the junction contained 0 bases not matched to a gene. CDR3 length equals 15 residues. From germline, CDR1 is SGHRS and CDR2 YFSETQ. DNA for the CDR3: TGCGCCAGCAGCTTTAGCGGGACGAACACCGGGGAGCTGTTTTTT. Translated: CASSFSGTNTGELFF.

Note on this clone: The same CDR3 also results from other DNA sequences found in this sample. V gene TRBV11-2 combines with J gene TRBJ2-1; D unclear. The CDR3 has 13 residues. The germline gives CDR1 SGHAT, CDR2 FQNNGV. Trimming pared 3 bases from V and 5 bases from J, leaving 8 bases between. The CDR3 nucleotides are TGTGCCAGCAGCTTTACCGCAGACAATGAGCAGTTCTTC. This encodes CASSFTADNEQFF.

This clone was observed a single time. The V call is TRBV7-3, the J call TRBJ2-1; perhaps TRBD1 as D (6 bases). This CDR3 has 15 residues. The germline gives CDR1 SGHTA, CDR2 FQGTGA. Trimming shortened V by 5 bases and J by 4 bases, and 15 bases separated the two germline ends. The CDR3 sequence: CASSLDRFSYNEQFF. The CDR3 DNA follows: TGTGCCAGCAGCCTCGACAGGTTTTCTTACAATGAGCAGTTCTTC.

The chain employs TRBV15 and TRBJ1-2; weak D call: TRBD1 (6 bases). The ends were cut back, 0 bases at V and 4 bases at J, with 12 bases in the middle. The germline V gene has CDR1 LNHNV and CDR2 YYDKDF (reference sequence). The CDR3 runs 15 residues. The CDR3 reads CATSRDLGGRYGYTF. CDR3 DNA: TGTGCCACCAGCAGAGATCTTGGGGGGCGCTATGGCTACACCTTC.

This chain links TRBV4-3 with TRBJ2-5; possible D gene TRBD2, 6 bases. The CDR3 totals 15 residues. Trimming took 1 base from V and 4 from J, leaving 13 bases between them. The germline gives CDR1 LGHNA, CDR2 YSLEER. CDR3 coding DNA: TGCGCCAGCAGCCAAGTCGGCGGGGTGACAGAGACCCAGTACTTC. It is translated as CASSQVGGVTETQYF.

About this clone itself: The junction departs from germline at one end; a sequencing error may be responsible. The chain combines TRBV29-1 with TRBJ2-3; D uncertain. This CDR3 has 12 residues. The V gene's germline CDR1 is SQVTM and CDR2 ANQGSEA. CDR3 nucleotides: TGCAGCTTTGAAGCCGACACAGATACGCAGTATTTT. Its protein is CSFEADTDTQYF.

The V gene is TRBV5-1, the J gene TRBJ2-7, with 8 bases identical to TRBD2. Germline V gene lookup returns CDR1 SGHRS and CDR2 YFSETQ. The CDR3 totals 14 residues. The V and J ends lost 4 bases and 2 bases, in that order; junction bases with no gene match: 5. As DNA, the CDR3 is TGCGCCAGCAGCCCAAGGACTAGCCCCTACGAGCAGTACTTC. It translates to CASSPRTSPYEQYF.

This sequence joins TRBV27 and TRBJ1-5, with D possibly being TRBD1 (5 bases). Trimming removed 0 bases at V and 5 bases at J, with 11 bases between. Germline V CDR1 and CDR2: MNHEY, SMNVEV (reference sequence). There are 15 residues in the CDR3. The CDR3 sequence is CASSLSFLGDQPQHF. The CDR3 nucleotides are TGTGCCAGCAGTTTATCGTTCCTGGGGGATCAGCCCCAGCATTTT.

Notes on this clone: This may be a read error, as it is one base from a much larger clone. The CDR3 here is CASSSANTGELFF. For the CDR3, the DNA is TGTGCCAGCAGCTCAGCGAACACCGGGGAGCTGTTTTTT. The rearrangement joins TRBV27 to TRBJ2-2; D is unresolved. CDR1 and CDR2 from the germline V gene are MNHEY and SMNVEV (reference sequence). The CDR3 is 13 amino acids. V shed 6 bases and J shed 0 bases, with 5 bases lying between them.

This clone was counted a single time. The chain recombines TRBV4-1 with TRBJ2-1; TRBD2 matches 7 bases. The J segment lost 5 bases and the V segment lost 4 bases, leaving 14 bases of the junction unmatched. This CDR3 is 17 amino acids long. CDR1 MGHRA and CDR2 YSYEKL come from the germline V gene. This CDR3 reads CASSPVGRERRNNEQFF. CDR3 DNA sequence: TGCGCCAGCAGCCCCGTGGGGCGGGAGAGGCGGAACAATGAGCAGTTCTTC.

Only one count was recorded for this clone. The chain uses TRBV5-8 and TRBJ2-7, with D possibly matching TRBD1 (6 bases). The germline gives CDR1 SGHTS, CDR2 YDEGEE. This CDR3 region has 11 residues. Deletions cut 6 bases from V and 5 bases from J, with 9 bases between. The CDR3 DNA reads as TGTGCCAGCACAGGGGTGCACGAGCAGTACTTC. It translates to CASTGVHEQYF.

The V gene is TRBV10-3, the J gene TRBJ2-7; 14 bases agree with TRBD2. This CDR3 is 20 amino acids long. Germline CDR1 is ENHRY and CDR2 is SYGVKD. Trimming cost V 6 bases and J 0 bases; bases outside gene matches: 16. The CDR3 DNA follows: TGTGCCATCAGCGACTTACTTTGGACTAGCGGGGGGTCGAGCTCCTACGAGCAGTACTTC. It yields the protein CAISDLLWTSGGSSSYEQYF.

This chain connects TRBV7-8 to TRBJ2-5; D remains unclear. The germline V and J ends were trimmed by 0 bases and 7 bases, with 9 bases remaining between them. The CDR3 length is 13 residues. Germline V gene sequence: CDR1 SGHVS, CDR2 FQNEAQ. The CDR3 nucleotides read TGTGCCAGCAGCTTAGCGGCCCCGGGGACCCAGTACTTC. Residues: CASSLAAPGTQYF.

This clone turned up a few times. The CDR3 sequence: CASSLWTSYTF. The CDR3 region has the DNA TGTGCCAGCAGCTTGTGGACGTCGTACACCTTC. The gene calls are TRBV5-6 and TRBJ1-2; D gene uncertain. V gave up 1 base and J gave up 11 bases, with 9 bases separating them. Germline CDR1 and CDR2: SGHDT and YYEEEE. CDR3 length: 11 amino acids.